This T cell receptor beta chain was profiled in a study of blood T cells in healthy people across ages. Turning to the study itself: Roughly one uniquely barcoded beta molecule per two T cells was captured.

This clonotype was recorded a few times. Through a sample-barcoded 5' primer and a J-beta primer mix, a second PCR was run for about 6 to 11 cycles. Each cDNA was tagged by a template-switch adaptor containing 12 random nucleotides. Via MiXCR, TCRdb re-called the 5' RACE reads, giving one row per CDR3 protein. The data contain over 1.5 million distinct CDR3 sequences, roughly 49% of them seen just once; the ten biggest clones take up approximately 2.1%. The study recruited healthy Caucasian donors from Russia who were aged about 6 to 100. The sequencing sample was made of blood. This sequence originates from a woman in her forties in good health.

Here the CDR3 reads CASSPQGQDYNEQFF. CDR3 nucleotide sequence: TGTGCCAGCAGCCCCCAGGGACAGGATTACAATGAGCAGTTCTTC. This chain connects TRBV4-2 to TRBJ2-1; 8 bases are shared with TRBD1. V shed 4 bases, J shed 4 bases, and the junction held 6 bases outside the gene matches. Germline V gene data show CDR1 as LGHNA and CDR2 as YNFKEQ. CDR3 size: 15 residues.